What follows are 3 T cell receptor beta chains derived from one specimen sequenced in a study of blood T cell repertoires in COVID-19 (dated by TCRdb to between 2020 and 2021). Library prep was done by the immunoSEQ multiplex PCR assay. Held by TCRdb, this immuneACCESS table contains in-frame sequences only and omits some clones. Under half of the omission traces to an unresolved V gene where checked; the cause of the rest is unknown. The sample table shows approximately 77,000 clones, and about 82% are seen once. In total, the top ten clones hold roughly 9.6% of the sample. Sequencing input: peripheral blood. These TCRs come from a man between 45 and 60 years old with COVID-19, enrolled during active disease.

The chain carries TRBV19 and TRBJ1-5; possibly TRBD1 for D (5 bases). V lost 3 bases, J lost 1 base, and 13 bases lay in between. Germline V CDR1 and CDR2: LNHDA, SQIVND (reference sequence). This CDR3 has 16 residues. In DNA, the CDR3 is TGTGCCAGTAGTATCGGAGGGGCCGAGAGCAATCAGCCCCAGCATTTT. Encoded protein: CASSIGGAESNQPQHF.

The V gene is TRBV7-2, the J gene TRBJ2-1; 12 bases agree with TRBD2. The CDR3 runs 15 residues. J lost 8 bases, V lost 6 bases, and 8 bases had no gene match. Germline assignment: CDR1 SGHTA and CDR2 FQGNSA. The CDR3 reads CASRSASGRADEQFF. The CDR3 bases are TGTGCCAGCAGGTCCGCTAGCGGGAGGGCGGATGAGCAGTTCTTC.

This sequence joins TRBV5-4 and TRBJ1-2; the match to TRBD1 covers 8 bases. Germline loops: CDR1 SGHNT, CDR2 YYREEE (reference sequence). J was trimmed by 8 bases and V by 0 bases; bases with no gene match: 3. CDR3 length: 13 amino acids. CDR3 in DNA: TGTGCCAGCAGCTTGGCAGGGGGCGGCGGCTACACCTTC. Translating gives CASSLAGGGGYTF.